Below are 27 T cell receptor beta chains sequenced from a single sample in a study of CD8+CD57+ T cells in acquired aplastic anemia. Patients selected for sequencing had displayed CD8+CD57+ cell expansion by flow cytometry. TCR beta VDJ and CDR3 profiles were obtained from a genomic DNA template. Via MiXCR, TCRdb re-called the reads, giving one row per CDR3 protein. The sample yields more than 95,000 distinct CDR3 sequences, approximately 36% seen once. The material sequenced was sorted CD4+, CD8+, or CD8+CD57+ T cells (not recorded which) from PBMCs. The receptors were gathered from a human donor with aplastic anemia.

Comment on this clonotype: A much more abundant neighbour one base away suggests this may be a read error. The chain couples TRBV7-7 to TRBJ2-2, with 10 positions matching TRBD2. CDR1 is SSHAT, CDR2 FNYEAQ, per germline (reference sequence). This CDR3 has 16 amino acids. The DNA for the CDR3 is TGTGCTAGCCGCCTTATAGCGGGGGGGAACACCGGGGAGCTGTTTTTT. Translated, it gives CASRLIAGGNTGELFF.

The rearrangement uses TRBV3-1 and TRBJ1-6; D not certain. Per the germline V gene, CDR1 is LGHDT and CDR2 is YNNKEL (reference sequence). The CDR3 length is 14 residues. Deletions cut 6 bases from V and 5 bases from J, with 11 bases between. CDR3 amino acids: CASREGIHNSPLHF. For the CDR3, the DNA is TGTGCCAGCAGGGAAGGGATTCATAATTCACCCCTCCACTTT. The variable domain in full, completed from reference TRBV3-1 and TRBJ1-6, reads DTAVSQTPKYLVTQMGNDKSIKCEQNLGHDTMYWYKQDSKKFLKIMFSYNNKELIINETVPNRFSPKSPDKAHLNLHINSLELGDSAVYFCASREGIHNSPLHFGNGTRLTVT.

This clonotype was detected many times. The V call is TRBV10-1, the J call TRBJ2-3, with 8 bases aligning to TRBD2. Germline lookup yields CDR1 WNHNN and CDR2 SYGVQD (reference sequence). The J segment lost 3 bases and the V segment lost 5 bases, leaving 4 bases of the junction unmatched. This CDR3 has 14 residues. The CDR3, as DNA: TGCGCCAGCAGTCCGGGACTAGAAACAGATACGCAGTATTTT. Protein product: CASSPGLETDTQYF.

Details on this clonotype: The conserved final phenylalanine or tryptophan is absent from the CDR3, which likely points to a read error. The chain joins TRBV9 to TRBJ1-6; 7 bases fit TRBD1. CDR1 is SGDLS and CDR2 is YYNGEE in the germline V gene. The CDR3 is 15 amino acids. CDR3 region: CVSSVTTGWNSPLHL. In nucleotides, the CDR3 is TGTGTCAGCAGCGTAACGACAGGGTGGAATTCACCCCTCCACCTT.

This clonotype was picked up many times. The rearrangement uses TRBV12-3 or TRBV12-4 and TRBJ1-2; D is uncertain. The CDR3 covers 16 residues. V was pared by 5 bases and J by 4 bases, with 20 bases between. The CDR3, as DNA: TGTGCCAGCAGTACACGACGCGTTGGCAGGCCCTATGGCTACACCTTC. Translation: CASSTRRVGRPYGYTF.

At least ten counts were recorded for this clonotype. V is TRBV5-5 and J is TRBJ1-2; perhaps TRBD1 as D (6 bases). This CDR3 spans 13 amino acids. Per the germline V gene, CDR1 is SGHKS and CDR2 is YYEKEE (reference sequence). The germline V and J ends were trimmed by 2 bases and 6 bases, with 11 bases remaining between them. CDR3 sequence reads: CASSFGGNNGYTF. DNA of the CDR3: TGTGCCAGCAGCTTTGGGGGCAATAATGGCTACACCTTC.

On this clonotype: A much larger clone lies one base from this, so it may be a read error. V and J are TRBV19 and TRBJ2-7; D may be TRBD2 (5 bases). CDR3 size: 11 residues. Germline CDR1 and CDR2: LNHDA and SQIVND (reference sequence). V dropped 9 bases and J dropped 3 bases, with 9 bases sitting between them. The CDR3 DNA reads TGTGCCAGCAGCGGTATCTACGAGCAGTACTTC. Protein sequence: CASSGIYEQYF.

This chain joins TRBV10-3 and TRBJ2-1, with 9 bases lining up with TRBD2. Trimming cost V 4 bases and J 9 bases; bases outside gene matches: 13. The CDR3 sequence is 16 residues long. CDR1 and CDR2 (germline): ENHRY, SYGVKD. The CDR3 is CAISGSRAGGPSEQFF. CDR3 in DNA: TGTGCCATCAGTGGGTCGAGGGCGGGGGGGCCCTCTGAGCAGTTCTTC.

The chain recombines TRBV24-1 with TRBJ1-5; D not certain. V lost 7 bases and J 0 bases, leaving 9 bases between the germline ends. In germline, CDR1 is KGHDR, CDR2 SFDVKD. The CDR3 is 14 amino acids. The CDR3 protein is CATRGQYSNQPQHF. The CDR3, as DNA: TGTGCCACCAGGGGTCAGTATAGCAATCAGCCCCAGCATTTT.

J is TRBJ1-2 and V is TRBV25-1, with D perhaps matching TRBD1 (5 bases). The V end lost 5 bases, the J end lost 0 bases, and 13 bases lay between the germline ends. Germline V gives CDR1 MGHDK, CDR2 SYGVNS. The CDR3 totals 15 residues. Written as DNA, the CDR3 is TGTGCCAGCAGTCCCTGGGGGGGGGCTAACTATGGCTACACCTTC. Residues: CASSPWGGANYGYTF.

This clonotype was observed once. The rearrangement joins TRBV18 to TRBJ2-1; 12 nucleotides line up with TRBD2. V was pared by 3 bases and J by 0 bases, with 18 bases of the junction left unmatched. Germline loops: CDR1 KGHSH, CDR2 LQKENI. The CDR3 extends over 22 amino acids. In DNA, the CDR3 is TGTGCCAGCTCACCTTCTGAACTAGCGGGAGGCTTCAGGACTAGCTCCTACAATGAGCAGTTCTTC. Its translation is CASSPSELAGGFRTSSYNEQFF.

This clonotype was detected ten times or more. This chain connects TRBV19 to TRBJ1-1; D gene uncertain. Germline V gives CDR1 LNHDA, CDR2 SQIVND (reference sequence). V gave up 6 bases and J gave up 3 bases, with 14 bases separating them. The CDR3 is made up of 14 amino acids. Here the CDR3 DNA reads TGTGCCAGTAGCAAAACCCGGATGGACACTGAAGCTTTCTTT. Translating gives CASSKTRMDTEAFF.

This clonotype was found once. V gene TRBV7-3 combines with J gene TRBJ2-5; D may be TRBD1 or TRBD2 (5 bases each). V was pared by 5 bases and J by 5 bases, with 12 bases between. Germline V gene lookup returns CDR1 SGHTA and CDR2 FQGTGA. The CDR3 spans 13 residues. CDR3: CASSRGVGETQYF. CDR3 DNA sequence: TGTGCCAGCAGCCGAGGGGTCGGGGAGACCCAGTACTTC.

This clonotype has ten or more counts. This chain connects TRBV20-1 to TRBJ2-5, with 9 nucleotides matching TRBD1. CDR1 is DFQATT, CDR2 SNEGSKA, per germline (reference sequence). Trimming cost V 6 bases and J 3 bases; bases outside gene matches: 8. This CDR3 region has 14 residues. CDR3: CSAPRTGVEETQYF. CDR3 nucleotide sequence: TGCAGTGCCCCCCGGACAGGGGTAGAAGAGACCCAGTACTTC.

This clonotype showed up just a few times. At one of its ends the junction is not consistent with the germline gene, which may arise from a read error. This rearrangement joins TRBV7-9 to TRBJ2-3; 7 nucleotides match TRBD1. CDR3 length equals 14 residues. The germline V gene has CDR1 SEHNR and CDR2 FQNEAQ (reference sequence). The CDR3 DNA reads TGTGCCCGCAGCTTAGACAGGGAGTGGGATACGCAGTATTTT. Protein sequence: CARSLDREWDTQYF.

The rearrangement joins TRBV20-1 to TRBJ1-1; the D gene is possibly TRBD1 (5 bases). There are 16 residues in the CDR3. Germline V gene lookup returns CDR1 DFQATT and CDR2 SNEGSKA (reference sequence). Trimming removed 3 bases at V and 4 bases at J, with 21 bases between. CDR3 protein: CSASLPTVRARTEAFF. CDR3 sequence (DNA): TGCAGTGCTAGTTTGCCGACAGTCAGGGCGCGCACTGAAGCTTTCTTT.

The chain links TRBV15 to TRBJ2-7; D unresolved. V was cut by 6 bases and J by 5 bases, with 8 bases left in between. Germline loops: CDR1 LNHNV, CDR2 YYDKDF (reference sequence). This CDR3 is built from 11 residues. The CDR3 loop reads CATRGTHEQYF. The CDR3 DNA follows: TGTGCCACCAGAGGCACCCACGAGCAGTACTTC.

The chain has TRBV2 and TRBJ2-1; unclear D gene. CDR3 length equals 14 residues. V gave up 7 bases and J gave up 12 bases, with 22 bases separating them. CDR1 SNHLY and CDR2 FYNNEI come from the germline V gene. The CDR3 sequence: CASTQWDLAGVQFF. The DNA for the CDR3 is TGTGCCAGCACCCAGTGGGATTTGGCTGGGGTGCAGTTCTTC.

The V gene is TRBV19, the J gene TRBJ2-5; 12 bases line up with TRBD2. Germline loops: CDR1 LNHDA, CDR2 SQIVND (reference sequence). This CDR3 comprises 18 residues. J lost 5 bases, V lost 5 bases, and 15 bases had no gene match. CDR3 protein: CASSALRASGGAAETQYF. DNA of the CDR3: TGTGCCAGTAGTGCCCTTAGGGCTAGCGGGGGGGCGGCGGAGACCCAGTACTTC.

The chain links TRBV20-1 to TRBJ1-6, with D tentatively TRBD1 (5 bases). Germline CDR1 reads DFQATT; CDR2 reads SNEGSKA (reference sequence). This CDR3 spans 15 amino acids. V was shortened by 0 bases and J by 15 bases, with 21 bases between the two germline ends. CDR3 in DNA: TGCAGTGCTAGAGAGACAGTAAGGAATAATCCACTCCTCCACTTT. Protein sequence: CSARETVRNNPLLHF.

Many counts were recorded for this clonotype. The chain carries TRBV6-1 and TRBJ1-5; D uncertain. The germline CDR1 and CDR2 sequences are MNHNS and SASEGT. This CDR3 spans 17 amino acids. V was cut by 7 bases and J by 0 bases, with 19 bases left in between. The DNA for the CDR3 is TGTGCCAGCACCCCCCTAGGAGTGGGTTATAGCAATCAGCCCCAGCATTTT. It specifies CASTPLGVGYSNQPQHF.

The chain joins TRBV20-1 to TRBJ1-6; a possible D gene is TRBD1 (6 bases). This CDR3 is built from 13 residues. Trimming took 4 bases from V and 5 from J, leaving 9 bases between them. Germline V gene lookup returns CDR1 DFQATT and CDR2 SNEGSKA (reference sequence). CDR3 nucleotide sequence: TGCAGTGCTACTGGACAGAATAATTCACCCCTCCACTTT. This gives the protein CSATGQNNSPLHF.

This clonotype was picked up many times. The chain is built from TRBV7-2 and TRBJ2-1; TRBD2 matches 7 bases. The CDR3 has 17 residues. The germline gives CDR1 SGHTA, CDR2 FQGNSA. With V trimmed by 0 bases and J by 0 bases, 5 bases remained unmatched. As DNA, the CDR3 is TGTGCCAGCAGCTTAGCGTTGGGGGGGAGCTCCTACAATGAGCAGTTCTTC. Amino acid sequence: CASSLALGGSSYNEQFF.

This clonotype was seen a handful of times. The chain couples TRBV5-8 to TRBJ1-1, with 7 bases fitting TRBD1. Germline CDR1 SGHTS, CDR2 YDEGEE. The length of the CDR3 is 15 residues. V was pared by 4 bases and J by 4 bases, with 10 bases of the junction left unmatched. The CDR3 nucleotides are TGTGCCAGCAGCACAAGACAGGGTCCGGGCACTGAAGCTTTCTTT. Translation: CASSTRQGPGTEAFF.

The rearrangement joins TRBV19 to TRBJ2-1, with no clear D. The V end was cut by 5 bases, the J end by 6 bases, with 11 bases between. In germline, CDR1 is LNHDA, CDR2 SQIVND (reference sequence). This CDR3 is 13 amino acids long. The CDR3 region is CASSLGPLNEQFF. The CDR3 nucleotides are TGTGCCAGTAGTTTAGGACCACTCAATGAGCAGTTCTTC.

The V call is TRBV6-5, the J call TRBJ2-3; possibly TRBD2 for D (5 bases). The CDR3 consists of 16 residues. V lost 0 bases to trimming and J lost 0 bases, with 10 bases between them. CDR1 is MNHEY, CDR2 SVGAGI, per germline. The CDR3 nucleotides are TGTGCCAGCAGTTACTCGATTAGCGCTAGCACAGATACGCAGTATTTT. It translates to CASSYSISASTDTQYF.

This chain links TRBV19 with TRBJ1-3; D unclear. Deletions cut 5 bases from V and 2 bases from J, with 13 bases between. The germline gives CDR1 LNHDA, CDR2 SQIVND (reference sequence). The length of the CDR3 is 15 residues. Here the CDR3 DNA reads TGTGCCAGTAGTCCCCGGACGGGGACTGGAAACACCATATATTTT. As protein: CASSPRTGTGNTIYF. The variable domain in full, with the rest retrieved from reference TRBV19 and TRBJ1-3, is DGGITQSPKYLFRKEGQNVTLSCEQNLNHDAMYWYRQDPGQGLRLIYYSQIVNDFQKGDIAEGYSVSREKKESFPLTVTSAQKNPTAFYLCASSPRTGTGNTIYFGEGSWLTVV.